The rows below give T cell receptor beta chains drawn from one sample of a study of blood T cell repertoires in COVID-19. Repertoires were generated with immunoSEQ multiplex PCR, while TCRdb's copy carries only in-frame clones and drops some. Here the sample spans about 75,000 clones, 88% being singletons. Sequenced sample: peripheral blood. All receptors derive from a human donor in a cohort sampled during active COVID-19. The CDR3 runs from the conserved cysteine through the conserved F or W. A D gene is named only where the DNA matches it firmly. Clone size is shown for a subset of rows, as once, few, many or a class of expanded clone.

d_call j_call clone_size v_call cdr3_nt cdr3_aa
TRBD2 TRBJ2-5 NA TRBV19 TGTGCCAGTAGTCGGGAGGGTGGGACCCAGTACTTC CASSREGGTQYF
TRBD2 TRBJ2-5 NA TRBV28 TGTGCCAGCGGTTCATATTCGACTAGCGGGAAGGAGACCCAGTACTTC CASGSYSTSGKETQYF
TRBD1 TRBJ2-7 NA TRBV5-1 TGCGCCAGCAGCAAAGGGACAGGGGGCTTGCACGAGCAGTACTTC CASSKGTGGLHEQYF
TRBD1 TRBJ2-1 NA TRBV4-3 TGCGCCAGCAGCCAAGATGGGACAGGGGCGTTCAATGAGCAGTTCTTC CASSQDGTGAFNEQFF
TRBD1 TRBJ1-5 NA TRBV10-2 TGCGCCAGCAACGATCCCGGGACAGGGGTTCAGCCCCAGCATTTT CASNDPGTGVQPQHF
TRBD2 TRBJ2-2 NA TRBV5-1 TGCGCCAGCAGCTCTAGGACTAGCGGGAGTCGGGTAGGCACCGGGGAGCTGTTTTTT CASSSRTSGSRVGTGELFF
TRBD2 TRBJ2-7 few TRBV5-6 TGTGCCAGCAGCTTGTACGTAGCGGGGGTATACGAGCAGTACTTC CASSLYVAGVYEQYF
TRBD2 TRBJ2-7 NA TRBV28 TGTGCCAGCAGCTTACTAGCGCTGAGCTCCTACGAGCAGTACTTC CASSLLALSSYEQYF
TRBD1 TRBJ2-5 NA TRBV6-5 TGTGCCAGCAGTAAAAACAGGGGCCAAGAGACCCAGTACTTC CASSKNRGQETQYF
NA TRBJ1-4 NA TRBV29-1 TGCAGCGTTGGCGGCGGAACAACTAATGAAAAACTGTTTTTT CSVGGGTTNEKLFF
NA TRBJ1-2 NA TRBV19 TGTGCCAGTAGTATAGAGGGCAGGACACTATATGGCTACACCTTC CASSIEGRTLYGYTF
NA TRBJ2-5 NA TRBV7-2 TGTGCCAGCAGCTTAGGAGGGGGGGGGAAAGAGACCCAGTACTTC CASSLGGGGKETQYF
NA TRBJ1-6 NA TRBV7-2 TGTGCCAGCAGCTTAAGGCCCCCAGGGCCCTCGGATTCACCCCTCCACTTT CASSLRPPGPSDSPLHF
TRBD1 TRBJ1-2 NA TRBV6-2/TRBV6-3 TGTGCCAGCAGTCTCCTACAGGGGAGCTTTGGATATGGCTACACCTTC CASSLLQGSFGYGYTF
NA TRBJ2-3 NA TRBV19 TGTGCCAGTAGTACCTCTCGGAAGGGGGATGTAGATACGCAGTATTTT CASSTSRKGDVDTQYF
NA TRBJ2-1 NA TRBV14 TGTGCCAGCAGTCGACGGACAACCGATTACAATGAGCAGTTCTTC CASSRRTTDYNEQFF
NA TRBJ2-1 NA TRBV7-8 TGTGCCAGCAGCTTAGAGGGGGGGGTTCCCTACAATGAGCAGTTCTTC CASSLEGGVPYNEQFF
TRBD2 TRBJ2-1 NA TRBV5-1 TGCGCCAGCAGCTCTGTACTAGCGGGGGGGCGTAGATATGAGCAGTTCTTC CASSSVLAGGRRYEQFF
TRBD2 TRBJ2-1 NA TRBV9 TGTGCCAGCAGCGTAGTCGGGACTAGCGGGAGTGATGAGCAGTTCTTC CASSVVGTSGSDEQFF
TRBD1 TRBJ1-6 NA TRBV7-9 TGTGCCAGCAGCCTCGACAGGGCTGAACCCCTCCACTTT CASSLDRAEPLHF
NA TRBJ1-1 few TRBV6-2/TRBV6-3 TGTGCCAGCAGTTTAACCGGAGCGAACACTGAAGCTTTCTTT CASSLTGANTEAFF
NA TRBJ1-2 NA TRBV7-2 TGTGCCAGCCTCCCCGGTTGGGCAGCCTATGGCTACACCTTC CASLPGWAAYGYTF
NA TRBJ1-2 NA TRBV7-2 TGTGCCAGCAGCTCCAACATGGGGAGCTATGGCTACACCTTC CASSSNMGSYGYTF
NA TRBJ1-4 once TRBV6-5 TGTGCCAGCAGGGGGCCCCTCCGAGAAAAACTGTTTTTT CASRGPLREKLFF
NA TRBJ1-6 NA TRBV6-2/TRBV6-3 TGTGCCAGCAGTTACGGACAGAGAAATTCACCCCTCCACTTT CASSYGQRNSPLHF
NA TRBJ2-7 NA TRBV6-5 TGTGCCAGCAGTTACTCGACCGGGACAGAGCAGTACTTC CASSYSTGTEQYF
TRBD2 TRBJ2-7 NA TRBV5-5 TGTGCCAGCAGGGTAGCGGGAGTGGACGAGCAGTACTTC CASRVAGVDEQYF
TRBD1 TRBJ1-5 few TRBV2 TGTGCCAGCAGGGGGACAGGGGACCAGCCCCAGCATTTT CASRGTGDQPQHF
TRBD1 TRBJ1-4 NA TRBV4-1 TGCGCCAGCAGCCACCTTCGGACAGGGGCAACTAATGAAAAACTGTTTTTT CASSHLRTGATNEKLFF
NA TRBJ1-6 NA TRBV19 TGTGCCAGTAGTGCAGTCATCTCCTATAATTCACCCCTCCACTTT CASSAVISYNSPLHF
NA TRBJ1-5 NA TRBV10-3 TGTGCCATCAGTCAGGGGAGCAATCAGCCCCAGCATTTT CAISQGSNQPQHF
TRBD1 TRBJ2-1 NA TRBV5-5 TGTGCCAGCAGCTTCGACAGGGGGGGTGAGCAGTTCTTC CASSFDRGGEQFF
NA TRBJ1-4 once TRBV6-4 TGTGCCAGCAGTGGGGACGGAGGGAATGAAAAACTGTTTTTT CASSGDGGNEKLFF
TRBD1 TRBJ1-4 NA TRBV19 TGTGCCAGTAGCCGCAGGGGGACTAATGAAAAACTGTTTTTT CASSRRGTNEKLFF
NA TRBJ2-7 NA TRBV20-1 TGCAGTGCTAGTTTTAACCGGCGGGGGCCCTCCTACGAGCAGTACTTC CSASFNRRGPSYEQYF
TRBD2 TRBJ2-7 NA TRBV28 TGTGCCAGCTATACTAGCGGGGGCCGCACCTACGAGCAGTACTTC CASYTSGGRTYEQYF
TRBD1 TRBJ2-5 NA TRBV6-5 TGTGCCAGCGACCCGGGACAGGTCTCGGGAGAGACCCAGTACTTC CASDPGQVSGETQYF
TRBD1 TRBJ2-7 NA TRBV3-1/TRBV3-2 TGTGCCAGCAGCCAATCCGGACAGGGATCCTACGAGCAGTACTTC CASSQSGQGSYEQYF
NA TRBJ2-3 NA TRBV21-1 TGTGCCAGCAGCCGGACTAGCGGGGGGGCTTGTGCATGCACAGATACGCAGTATTTT CASSRTSGGACACTDTQYF
NA TRBJ1-2 NA TRBV19 TGTGCCAGTAGTATGCAGGGCTATGGCTACACCTTC CASSMQGYGYTF
TRBD1 TRBJ2-1 NA TRBV2 TGTGCCAGCAGTATTTCGGGACAGGGTTACAATGAGCAGTTCTTC CASSISGQGYNEQFF